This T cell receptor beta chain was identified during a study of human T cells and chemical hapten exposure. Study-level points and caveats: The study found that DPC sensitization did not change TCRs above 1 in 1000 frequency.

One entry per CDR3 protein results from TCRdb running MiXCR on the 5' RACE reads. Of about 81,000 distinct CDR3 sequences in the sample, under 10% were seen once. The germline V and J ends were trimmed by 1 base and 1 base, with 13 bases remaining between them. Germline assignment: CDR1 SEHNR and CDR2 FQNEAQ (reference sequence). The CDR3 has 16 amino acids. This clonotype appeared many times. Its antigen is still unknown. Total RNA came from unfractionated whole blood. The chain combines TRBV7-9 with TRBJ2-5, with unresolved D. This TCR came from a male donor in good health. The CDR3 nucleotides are TGTGCCAGCAGCTTAGGCGCGCAGGACCTCCAAGAGACCCAGTACTTC. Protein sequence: CASSLGAQDLQETQYF.